These T cell receptor beta chains were read from a single sample in a study of tissue T cells after allogeneic stem cell transplantation. The data were produced by immunoSEQ multiplex PCR, yet TCRdb's version contains in-frame clones alone and is incomplete. The sample has about 10,000 clones, 60% seen once; the top ten hold roughly 9.6%. This specimen consisted of tissue from the jejunum, obtained at autopsy. Receptors were obtained from a woman aged 18-55 years with breast cancer. Both conserved end residues are part of each CDR3. A D gene is named only where the DNA matches it firmly. A clone size is listed for some rows: how often the clone was seen (once, few, many), or a class if it is expanded.

V	size	length	J	D	CDR3	DNA
TRBV28	few	15	TRBJ2-3	TRBD2	CASSRSGPSTDTQYF	TGTGCCAGCAGTCGTAGCGGGCCCAGCACAGATACGCAGTATTTT
TRBV28	NA	16	TRBJ1-5	TRBD1	CASSRDRGRRNQPQHF	TGTGCCAGCAGTCGGGACAGGGGGCGCCGCAATCAGCCCCAGCATTTT
TRBV7-2	NA	16	TRBJ1-5	NA	CASSLNGPRSNQPQHF	TGTGCCAGCAGCTTAAACGGACCACGTAGCAATCAGCCCCAGCATTTT
TRBV18	few	14	TRBJ2-7	TRBD1	CASSPEDREYEQYF	TGTGCCAGCTCACCGGAGGACAGGGAATACGAGCAGTACTTC
TRBV5-6	few	15	TRBJ2-3	TRBD2	CASSTRLAGRDTQYF	TGTGCCAGCAGCACTAGACTAGCGGGAAGGGATACGCAGTATTTT
TRBV7-2	few	14	TRBJ1-4	NA	CASQESQNNEKLFF	TGTGCCAGCCAGGAGTCACAGAATAATGAAAAACTGTTTTTT
TRBV28	NA	13	TRBJ1-2	NA	CASRNREGYGYTF	TGTGCCAGCAGGAACAGGGAAGGGTATGGCTACACCTTC
TRBV4-3	few	15	TRBJ1-2	NA	CASSSRVGRDYGYTF	TGCGCCAGCAGCTCAAGAGTGGGCAGGGACTATGGCTACACCTTC
TRBV14	NA	16	TRBJ2-3	TRBD1	CASSPGDSSQGDTQYF	TGTGCCAGCAGCCCCGGGGACAGCTCCCAAGGGGATACGCAGTATTTT
TRBV27	few	14	TRBJ2-7	TRBD1	CASRPGTGDYEQYF	TGTGCCAGCAGGCCCGGGACAGGGGACTACGAGCAGTACTTC
TRBV7-2	NA	11	TRBJ1-4	NA	CASSSAEKLFF	TGTGCCAGCAGCTCAGCGGAAAAACTGTTTTTT
TRBV25-1	NA	11	TRBJ2-7	NA	CASSGGRIQYF	TGTGCCAGCAGTGGGGGACGGATCCAGTACTTC